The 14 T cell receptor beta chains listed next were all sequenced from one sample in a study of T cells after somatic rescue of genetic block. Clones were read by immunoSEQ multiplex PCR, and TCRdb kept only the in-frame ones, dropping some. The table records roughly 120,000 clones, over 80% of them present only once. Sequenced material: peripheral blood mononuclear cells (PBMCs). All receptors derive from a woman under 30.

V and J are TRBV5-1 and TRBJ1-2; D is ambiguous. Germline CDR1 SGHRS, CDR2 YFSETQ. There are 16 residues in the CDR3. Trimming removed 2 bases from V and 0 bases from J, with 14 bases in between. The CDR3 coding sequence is TGCGCCAGCAGCTTTGAACCGAACATAGCTAACTATGGCTACACCTTC. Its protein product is CASSFEPNIANYGYTF.

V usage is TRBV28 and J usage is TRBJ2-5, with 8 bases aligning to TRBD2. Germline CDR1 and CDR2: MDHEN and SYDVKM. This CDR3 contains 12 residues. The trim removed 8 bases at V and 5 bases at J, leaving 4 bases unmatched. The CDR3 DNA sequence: TGTGCCAGCGGCGGGAGGAAGGAGACCCAGTACTTC. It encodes CASGGRKETQYF.

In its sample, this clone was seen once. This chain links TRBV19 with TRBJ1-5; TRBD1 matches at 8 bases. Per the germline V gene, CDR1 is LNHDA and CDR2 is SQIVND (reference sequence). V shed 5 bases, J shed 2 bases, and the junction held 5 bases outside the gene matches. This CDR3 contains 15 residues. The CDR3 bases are TGTGCCAGTAGTTCACCGGACAGGGGCAATCAGCCCCAGCATTTT. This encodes CASSSPDRGNQPQHF.

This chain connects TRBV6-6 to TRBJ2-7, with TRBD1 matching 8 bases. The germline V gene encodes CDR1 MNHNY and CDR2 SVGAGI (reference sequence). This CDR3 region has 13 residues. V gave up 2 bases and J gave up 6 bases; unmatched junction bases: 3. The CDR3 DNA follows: TGTGCCAGCAGTTACGAACAGGGGGTCGAGCAGTACTTC. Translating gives CASSYEQGVEQYF.

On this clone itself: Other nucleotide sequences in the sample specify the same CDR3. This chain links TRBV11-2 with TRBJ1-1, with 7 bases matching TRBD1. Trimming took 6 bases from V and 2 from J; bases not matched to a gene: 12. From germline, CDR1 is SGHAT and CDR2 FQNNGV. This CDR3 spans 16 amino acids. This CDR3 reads CASSLQGFAVNTEAFF. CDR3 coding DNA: TGTGCCAGCAGTTTACAGGGGTTTGCGGTAAACACTGAAGCTTTCTTT. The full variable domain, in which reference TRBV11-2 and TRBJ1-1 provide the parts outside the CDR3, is EAGVAQSPRYKIIEKRQSVAFWCNPISGHATLYWYQQILGQGPKLLIQFQNNGVVDDSQLPKDRFSAERLKGVDSTLKIQPAKLEDSAVYLCASSLQGFAVNTEAFFGQGTRLTVV.

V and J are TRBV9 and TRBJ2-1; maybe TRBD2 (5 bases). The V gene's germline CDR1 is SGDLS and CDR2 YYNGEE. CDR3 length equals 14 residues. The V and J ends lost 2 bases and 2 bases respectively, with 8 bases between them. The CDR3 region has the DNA TGTGCCAGCAGCGTCACCGGGACCTACAATGAGCAGTTCTTC. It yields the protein CASSVTGTYNEQFF.

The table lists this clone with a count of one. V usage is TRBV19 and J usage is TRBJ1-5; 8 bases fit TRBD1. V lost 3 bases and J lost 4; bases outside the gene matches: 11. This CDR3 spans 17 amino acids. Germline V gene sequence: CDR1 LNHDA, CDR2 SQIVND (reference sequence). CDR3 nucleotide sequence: TGTGCCAGTAGTATCGGTCCGCGCAGGGGGCGGAATCAGCCCCAGCATTTT. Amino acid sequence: CASSIGPRRGRNQPQHF.

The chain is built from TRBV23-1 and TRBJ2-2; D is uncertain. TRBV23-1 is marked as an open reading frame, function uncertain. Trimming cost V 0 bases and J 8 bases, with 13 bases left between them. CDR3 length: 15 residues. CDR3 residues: CASSQSTAPPGELFF. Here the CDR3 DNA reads TGCGCCAGCAGTCAATCGACGGCCCCACCGGGGGAGCTGTTTTTT.

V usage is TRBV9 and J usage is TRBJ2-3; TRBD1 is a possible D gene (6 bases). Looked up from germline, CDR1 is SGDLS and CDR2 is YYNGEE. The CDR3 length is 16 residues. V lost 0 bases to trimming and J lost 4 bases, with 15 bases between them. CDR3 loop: CASSVAPNRAPDTQYF. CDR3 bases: TGTGCCAGCAGCGTAGCCCCGAACAGGGCCCCAGATACGCAGTATTTT. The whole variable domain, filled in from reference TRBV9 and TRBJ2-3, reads DSGVTQTPKHLITATGQRVTLRCSPRSGDLSVYWYQQSLDQGLQFLIQYYNGEERAKGNILERFSAQQFPDLHSELNLSSLELGDSALYFCASSVAPNRAPDTQYFGPGTRLTVL.

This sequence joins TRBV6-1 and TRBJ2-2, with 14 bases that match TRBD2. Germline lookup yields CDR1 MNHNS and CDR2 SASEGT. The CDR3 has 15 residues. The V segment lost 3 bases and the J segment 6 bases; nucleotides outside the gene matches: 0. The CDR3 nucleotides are TGTGCCAGCAGTGAGACTAGCGGGGGGGCCGGGGAGCTGTTTTTT. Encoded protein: CASSETSGGAGELFF.

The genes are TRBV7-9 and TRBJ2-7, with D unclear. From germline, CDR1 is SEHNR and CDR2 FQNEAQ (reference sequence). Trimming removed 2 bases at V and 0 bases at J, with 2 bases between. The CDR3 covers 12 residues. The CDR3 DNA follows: TGTGCCAGCAGCTTAATCTCCTACGAGCAGTACTTC. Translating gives CASSLISYEQYF.

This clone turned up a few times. The CDR3 bases are TGTGCCTGGAGCTTCCAGGGGGCCACTGAAGCTTTCTTT. It is translated as CAWSFQGATEAFF. The V gene is TRBV30, the J gene TRBJ1-1; 8 positions agree with TRBD1. V trimming: 3 bases; J trimming: 4 bases; junction bases outside the gene matches: 4. The CDR3 covers 13 residues. Germline CDR1 is GTSNPN and CDR2 is SVGIG (reference sequence). The variable domain in full, completed from reference TRBV30 and TRBJ1-1, reads SQTIHQWPATLVQPVGSPLSLECTVEGTSNPNLYWYRQAAGRGLQLLFYSVGIGQISSEVPQNLSASRPQDRQFILSSKKLLLSDSGFYLCAWSFQGATEAFFGQGTRLTVV.

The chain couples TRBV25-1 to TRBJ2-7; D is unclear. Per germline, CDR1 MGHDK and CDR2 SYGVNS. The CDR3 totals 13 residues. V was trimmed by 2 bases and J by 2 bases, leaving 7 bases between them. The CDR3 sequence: CASSEAATYEQYF. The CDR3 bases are TGTGCCAGCAGTGAAGCAGCTACCTACGAGCAGTACTTC.

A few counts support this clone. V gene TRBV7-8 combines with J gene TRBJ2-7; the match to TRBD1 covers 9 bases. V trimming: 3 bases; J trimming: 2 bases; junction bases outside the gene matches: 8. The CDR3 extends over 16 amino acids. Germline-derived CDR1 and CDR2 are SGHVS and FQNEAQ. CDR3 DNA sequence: TGTGCCAGCAGCTTTGGTGGACAGGGGATGACCTACGAGCAGTACTTC. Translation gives CASSFGGQGMTYEQYF.